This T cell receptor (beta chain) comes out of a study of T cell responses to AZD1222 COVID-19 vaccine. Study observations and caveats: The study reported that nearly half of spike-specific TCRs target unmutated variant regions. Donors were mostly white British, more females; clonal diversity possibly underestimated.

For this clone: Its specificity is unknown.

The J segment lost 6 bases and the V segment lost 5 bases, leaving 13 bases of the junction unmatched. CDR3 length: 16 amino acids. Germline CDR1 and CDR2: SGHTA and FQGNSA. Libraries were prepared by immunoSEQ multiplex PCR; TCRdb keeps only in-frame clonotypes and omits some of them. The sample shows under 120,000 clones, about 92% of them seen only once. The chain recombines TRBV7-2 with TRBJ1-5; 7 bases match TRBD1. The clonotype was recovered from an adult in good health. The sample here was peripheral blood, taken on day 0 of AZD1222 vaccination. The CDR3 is CASSPNRGGQGQPQHF. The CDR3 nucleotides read TGTGCCAGCAGCCCCAACAGGGGAGGGCAGGGTCAGCCCCAGCATTTT.